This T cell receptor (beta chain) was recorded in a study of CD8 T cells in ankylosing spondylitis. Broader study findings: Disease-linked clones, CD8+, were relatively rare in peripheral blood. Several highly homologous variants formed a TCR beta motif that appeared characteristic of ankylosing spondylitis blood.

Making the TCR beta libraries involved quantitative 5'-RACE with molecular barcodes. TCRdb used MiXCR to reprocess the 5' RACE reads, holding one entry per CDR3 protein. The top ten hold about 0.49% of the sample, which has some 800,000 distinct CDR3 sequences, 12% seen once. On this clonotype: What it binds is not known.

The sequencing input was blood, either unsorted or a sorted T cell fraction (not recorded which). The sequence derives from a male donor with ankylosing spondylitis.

The CDR3 reads CSANPGLAGGLGYEQYF. The DNA of the CDR3 is TGCAGTGCTAACCCGGGACTAGCGGGGGGCCTGGGGTACGAGCAGTACTTC. The rearrangement joins TRBV20-1 to TRBJ2-7, with TRBD2 identical over 15 bases. The CDR3 length is 17 residues. V dropped 4 bases and J dropped 4; count of bases not matched to a gene: 11. Germline lookup yields CDR1 DFQATT and CDR2 SNEGSKA (reference sequence).